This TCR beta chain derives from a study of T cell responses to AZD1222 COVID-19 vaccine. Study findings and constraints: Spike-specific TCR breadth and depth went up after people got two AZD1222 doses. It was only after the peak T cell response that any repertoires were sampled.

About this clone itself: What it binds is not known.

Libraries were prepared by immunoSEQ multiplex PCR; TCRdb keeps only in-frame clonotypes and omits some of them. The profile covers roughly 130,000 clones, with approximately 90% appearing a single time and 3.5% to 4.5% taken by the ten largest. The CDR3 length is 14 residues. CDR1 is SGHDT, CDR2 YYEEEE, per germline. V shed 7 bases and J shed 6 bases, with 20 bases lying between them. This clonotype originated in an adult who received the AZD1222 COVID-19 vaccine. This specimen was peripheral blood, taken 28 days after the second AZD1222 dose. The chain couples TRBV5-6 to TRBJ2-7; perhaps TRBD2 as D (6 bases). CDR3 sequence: CASGSEGPPSEQYF. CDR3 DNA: TGTGCCAGCGGCTCGGAGGGGCCCCCTTCCGAGCAGTACTTC.